A single sample gave rise to the 30 T cell receptor beta chains below, sequenced in a study of response to subunit inactivated influenza vaccine (dated by TCRdb to 2016 to 2018). Preparation of the library involved RT-PCR. Sequencing relied on an Illumina HiSeq 2500. Through fastp at Q25 and MiXCR, TCRdb rebuilt clones from the public reads, retaining in-frame beta chains. All rows with the same CDR3 protein become a single entry with the most common DNA and genes. The table for this sample lists hundreds of thousands of distinct CDR3 sequences; about 15% of them were counted only once. 11% of the sample comes from the top ten. This specimen consisted of PBMCs from blood, obtained less than 13 days after vaccination. The receptors originated from a man aged 50-59 years who received an inactivated influenza vaccine. Donor details come from another sample of the same person, matched by shared clones.

This clonotype was recorded at least ten times. The V gene is TRBV12-3 or TRBV12-4, the J gene TRBJ2-2; D remains ambiguous. With 2 bases removed from V and 4 bases from J, the gap between germline ends came to 5 bases. The CDR3 is made up of 13 amino acids. CDR3 DNA: TGTGCCAGCAGTTTAATGATCACCGGGGAGCTGTTTTTT. Translation: CASSLMITGELFF.

This clonotype showed up just a few times. This chain connects TRBV3-1 to TRBJ2-1; 11 bases are shared with TRBD2. In germline, CDR1 is LGHDT, CDR2 YNNKEL (reference sequence). The CDR3 consists of 15 residues. J was trimmed by 2 bases and V by 3 bases; bases with no gene match: 0. The CDR3 region is CASSHSGGAYNEQFF. The CDR3 nucleotides are TGTGCCAGCAGCCATAGCGGGGGGGCCTACAATGAGCAGTTCTTC.

This chain uses TRBV10-3 with TRBJ1-2, with 7 bases matching TRBD1. The germline V gene has CDR1 ENHRY and CDR2 SYGVKD. The CDR3 extends over 14 amino acids. J was trimmed by 8 bases and V by 6 bases; bases with no gene match: 12. Written as DNA, the CDR3 is TGTGCCATCAGGGGACAGCTATTAGGTAAAGGCTACACCTTC. Encoded protein: CAIRGQLLGKGYTF.

CDR3 in amino acids: CSARDGSTNEKLFF. DNA for the CDR3: TGCAGTGCTAGAGATGGCAGTACTAATGAAAAACTGTTTTTT. The chain uses TRBV20-1 and TRBJ1-4; D not resolved. The V gene's germline CDR1 is DFQATT and CDR2 SNEGSKA (reference sequence). The CDR3 extends over 14 amino acids. Trimming pared 0 bases from V and 2 bases from J, leaving 7 bases between.

This clonotype has only a few counts. J is TRBJ1-1 and V is TRBV6-2 or TRBV6-3; D not certain. This CDR3 comprises 17 residues. Per germline, CDR1 MNHEY and CDR2 SVGEGT. Trimming cost V 8 bases and J 3 bases, with 25 bases left between them. This CDR3 is CASQNMEFGVSYTEAFF. The CDR3 region has the DNA TGTGCCAGCCAAAACATGGAGTTTGGGGTTTCTTACACTGAAGCTTTCTTT.

This clonotype came up a few times. The rearrangement uses TRBV12-3 or TRBV12-4 and TRBJ2-1; D is possibly TRBD1 (5 bases). The CDR3 totals 13 residues. V was cut by 0 bases and J by 8 bases, with 8 bases left in between. The chain's CDR3 is CASSLARRDEQFF. CDR3 bases: TGTGCCAGCAGTTTAGCGCGCAGGGATGAGCAGTTCTTC.

The chain couples TRBV4-1 to TRBJ1-1, with D possibly TRBD1 on 5 matching bases. Looked up from germline, CDR1 is MGHRA and CDR2 is YSYEKL. The V gene lost 0 bases and the J gene lost 10 bases, with 12 bases spanning the gap. The CDR3 spans 13 residues. CDR3 nucleotides: TGCGCCAGCAGCCAAGAGGTCACAGGAGGAGCTTTCTTT. This sequence encodes CASSQEVTGGAFF.

The rearrangement uses TRBV10-3 and TRBJ2-3; 10 nucleotides agree with TRBD1. V gave up 3 bases and J gave up 2 bases; unmatched junction bases: 5. The CDR3 length is 16 residues. Germline V gene sequence: CDR1 ENHRY, CDR2 SYGVKD. The CDR3 protein is CAISDRDRGDTDTQYF. CDR3 sequence (DNA): TGTGCCATCAGTGATCGGGACAGGGGAGACACAGATACGCAGTATTTT.

This chain joins TRBV7-3 and TRBJ2-5; D unresolved. This CDR3 contains 15 residues. CDR1 SGHTA and CDR2 FQGTGA come from the germline V gene. V dropped 5 bases and J dropped 4 bases, with 17 bases sitting between them. Here the CDR3 DNA reads TGTGCCAGCAGCATTGGGCCCCTTGAATCAGAGACCCAGTACTTC. Translating gives CASSIGPLESETQYF.

This clonotype was observed a few times. The V and J genes are TRBV27 and TRBJ1-2; perhaps TRBD1 as D (5 bases). CDR3 size: 13 residues. CDR1 and CDR2 (germline): MNHEY, SMNVEV (reference sequence). V was shortened by 7 bases and J by 8 bases, with 17 bases between the two germline ends. The CDR3 sequence is CASTGLPGEGYTF. The CDR3 nucleotides are TGTGCCAGCACCGGACTGCCGGGGGAGGGCTACACCTTC.

The chain combines TRBV6-5 with TRBJ2-7; TRBD2 matches 11 bases. Germline CDR1 and CDR2: MNHEY and SVGAGI. The ends lost 5 bases at V and 4 bases at J; junction bases unmatched: 4. The CDR3 has 14 residues. CDR3 protein: CASSTSGRGYEQYF. CDR3 nucleotides: TGTGCCAGCAGTACTAGCGGGAGAGGTTACGAGCAGTACTTC.

This clonotype was detected only a few times. The CDR3 DNA follows: TGCAGTGCTAGAGATATCCCCGGGTTGACTGAAGCTTTCTTT. It codes for CSARDIPGLTEAFF. The chain recombines TRBV20-1 with TRBJ1-1; D is unresolved. This CDR3 region has 14 residues. CDR1 is DFQATT, CDR2 SNEGSKA, per germline (reference sequence). V was cut by 0 bases and J by 5 bases, with 13 bases left in between.

The chain employs TRBV29-1 and TRBJ2-2, with no clear D. Trimming left V 2 bases short and J 9 bases short, with 7 bases between. The CDR3 runs 11 residues. In germline, CDR1 is SQVTM, CDR2 ANQGSEA. The CDR3 bases are TGCAGCGTTGAACATCCTTGGGAGCTGTTTTTT. Protein product: CSVEHPWELFF.

DNA of the CDR3: TGTGCCAGCAGCCAGGACTACCCCCAGAACTACGAGCAGTACTTC. Its translation: CASSQDYPQNYEQYF. The chain combines TRBV4-2 with TRBJ2-7, with D possibly matching TRBD2 (6 bases). This CDR3 contains 15 residues. The V and J ends lost 3 bases and 3 bases respectively, with 15 bases between them. The germline V gene encodes CDR1 LGHNA and CDR2 YNFKEQ.

This clonotype was observed a few times. The V gene is TRBV20-1, the J gene TRBJ2-5, with 8 bases identical to TRBD2. The CDR3 runs to 13 residues. V lost 2 bases and J lost 5; bases outside the gene matches: 4. Germline V CDR1 and CDR2: DFQATT, SNEGSKA (reference sequence). CDR3 in amino acids: CSARPGGKETQYF. CDR3 coding DNA: TGCAGTGCTAGACCGGGAGGGAAGGAGACCCAGTACTTC.

The chain is built from TRBV5-4 and TRBJ2-5; D remains unclear. The CDR3 is made up of 14 amino acids. With 0 bases removed from V and 5 bases from J, the gap between germline ends came to 11 bases. The germline CDR1 and CDR2 sequences are SGHNT and YYREEE (reference sequence). CDR3 region: CASSLAGSRETQYF. In nucleotides, the CDR3 is TGTGCCAGCAGCTTGGCCGGCAGCCGGGAGACCCAGTACTTC.

This clonotype was observed a few times. This sequence joins TRBV5-1 and TRBJ1-3; no reliable D call. Trimming pared 1 base from V and 0 bases from J, leaving 11 bases between. This CDR3 is built from 16 residues. Germline V lookup: CDR1 SGHRS, CDR2 YFSETQ. CDR3 sequence: CASSLSGPNSGNTIYF. The DNA of the CDR3 is TGCGCCAGCAGCTTGTCAGGCCCAAACTCTGGAAACACCATATATTTT.

The rearrangement links TRBV20-1 to TRBJ2-1; TRBD1 matches at 7 bases. The CDR3 is 13 amino acids. J was trimmed by 5 bases and V by 3 bases; bases with no gene match: 4. Germline assignment: CDR1 DFQATT and CDR2 SNEGSKA (reference sequence). The CDR3 nucleotides read TGCAGTGCTAGGGGACAGCGAGACAATGAGCAGTTCTTC. This encodes CSARGQRDNEQFF.

This clonotype has ten or more counts. V and J are TRBV29-1 and TRBJ2-1; 10 bases map to TRBD1. The J segment lost 9 bases and the V segment lost 6 bases, leaving 2 bases of the junction unmatched. This CDR3 region has 11 residues. The germline gives CDR1 SQVTM, CDR2 ANQGSEA. CDR3: CSVGTGAEQFF. The DNA of the CDR3 is TGCAGCGTCGGGACAGGGGCTGAGCAGTTCTTC.

The rearrangement links TRBV27 to TRBJ2-7; 8 bases map to TRBD2. Germline CDR1 reads MNHEY; CDR2 reads SMNVEV (reference sequence). J lost 3 bases, V lost 2 bases, and 12 bases had no gene match. The length of the CDR3 is 17 residues. The CDR3 here is CASSLRRGAGAIYEQYF. CDR3 bases: TGTGCCAGCAGTTTAAGGCGGGGGGCAGGGGCTATCTACGAGCAGTACTTC.

This rearrangement joins TRBV7-9 to TRBJ2-5; D is undetermined. The V gene lost 4 bases and the J gene lost 3 bases, with 9 bases spanning the gap. Germline-derived CDR1 and CDR2 are SEHNR and FQNEAQ (reference sequence). The CDR3 extends over 13 amino acids. The CDR3 DNA reads TGTGCCAGCAGCTCACGGACGGAAGAGACCCAGTACTTC. This translates into CASSSRTEETQYF.

This clonotype has at least ten counts. The rearrangement uses TRBV7-2 and TRBJ2-1; no clear D. CDR3 size: 11 residues. Trimming stripped 3 bases from V and 5 bases from J, with 2 bases between. Germline V gene data show CDR1 as SGHTA and CDR2 as FQGNSA. The CDR3 loop reads CASSFHNEQFF. CDR3 nucleotides: TGTGCCAGCAGCTTTCACAATGAGCAGTTCTTC.

This chain uses TRBV6-2 or TRBV6-3 with TRBJ2-7; 9 positions match TRBD2. Germline V lookup: CDR1 MNHEY, CDR2 SVGEGT. Trimming cost V 4 bases and J 5 bases; bases outside gene matches: 12. The CDR3 extends over 16 amino acids. In nucleotides, the CDR3 is TGTGCCAGCAGTTTACTAGCGGGTAGAAGCTTCAACGAGCAGTACTTC. Its protein is CASSLLAGRSFNEQYF.

This rearrangement joins TRBV12-3 or TRBV12-4 to TRBJ1-2; D might be TRBD1 (6 bases). Trimming left V 4 bases short and J 4 bases short, with 10 bases between. The CDR3 totals 13 residues. The CDR3 DNA reads as TGTGCCAGCAGTTACAGGGCCAGCTATGGCTACACCTTC. It is translated as CASSYRASYGYTF.

Note on this clonotype: The limits of the CDR3 on the DNA are not certain, so only TCRdb's listed CDR3 is given. V gene TRBV6-2 or TRBV6-3 combines with J gene TRBJ2-3; TRBD1 is taken as the D call from the table, unchecked against the DNA. The CDR3 is 17 residues long, ends included. CDR1 and CDR2 from the germline V gene are MNHEY and SVGEGT. The CDR3 spells CASSTPTVGEGTDTQNF.

This chain connects TRBV29-1 to TRBJ2-5; either TRBD1 or TRBD2 may fit D (5 bases each). The V end lost 7 bases, the J end lost 2 bases, and 11 bases lay between the germline ends. This CDR3 is 12 amino acids long. From germline, CDR1 is SQVTM and CDR2 ANQGSEA. DNA for the CDR3: TGCAGCGCCCGGGACGGTCAAGAGACCCAGTACTTC. It translates to CSARDGQETQYF.

This clonotype was observed a few times. The chain uses TRBV4-1 and TRBJ2-3, with 14 bases fitting TRBD2. Germline V gene lookup returns CDR1 MGHRA and CDR2 YSYEKL. V dropped 4 bases and J dropped 6; count of bases not matched to a gene: 6. The CDR3 consists of 16 residues. The CDR3 DNA follows: TGCGCCAGCAGCCTCCGACTAGCGGGGGGGCAGGATACGCAGTATTTT. Encoded protein: CASSLRLAGGQDTQYF.

This chain uses TRBV7-9 with TRBJ2-3; 7 nucleotides match TRBD1. Germline assignment: CDR1 SEHNR and CDR2 FQNEAQ (reference sequence). Germline trimming cut 5 bases from V and 2 bases from J; bases unmatched to any gene: 7. The CDR3 loop spans 15 amino acids. As DNA, the CDR3 is TGTGCCAGCAGCCCAGGGACAGCACCCACAGATACGCAGTATTTT. Its translation: CASSPGTAPTDTQYF. Full variable domain (missing parts from reference TRBV7-9 and TRBJ2-3): DTGVSQNPRHKITKRGQNVTFRCDPISEHNRLYWYRQTLGQGPEFLTYFQNEAQLEKSRLLSDRFSAERPKGSFSTLEIQRTEQGDSAMYLCASSPGTAPTDTQYFGPGTRLTVL.

This clonotype was observed at least ten times. This chain uses TRBV12-3 or TRBV12-4 with TRBJ2-3, with TRBD2 matching 8 bases. The junction had 3 bases not matched to a gene; V was cut back by 1 base and J by 6 bases. The CDR3 length is 14 residues. For the CDR3, the DNA is TGTGCCAGCAGTTTAGGCGCGGGAGGTGATACGCAGTATTTT. It codes for CASSLGAGGDTQYF.

This clonotype was detected only a few times. The gene calls are TRBV6-5 and TRBJ1-1; 8 bases agree with TRBD1. The CDR3 spans 17 residues. V was pared by 4 bases and J by 2 bases, with 12 bases of the junction left unmatched. CDR1 MNHEY and CDR2 SVGAGI come from the germline V gene. The chain's CDR3 is CASSFYSGQGKNTEAFF. The CDR3 nucleotides read TGTGCCAGCAGTTTCTATTCCGGACAGGGTAAAAACACTGAAGCTTTCTTT.